The TCR beta chain under discussion was sequenced for a study of cytomegalovirus exposure and HLA in healthy donors. V shed 4 bases and J shed 8 bases, with 17 bases lying between them. Per germline, CDR1 MNHEY and CDR2 SVGAGI. The CDR3 contains 14 residues. General study findings and limits: Associated with cytomegalovirus, according to the listing, were 150 to 200 TCR beta chains. Donors belonging to an Asian-associated ancestry cluster reportedly showed fewer N-insertions in productive TCRs than the roughly 670-donor mean, according to what a later analysis found. Earlier analysis found most TCR beta V segments productive about 87% or about 30% of the time.

For this clone: Its antigen is unknown.

PCR was performed using 60 Vbeta and 13 Jbeta primers. As originally analysed: It was a later analysis that counted tens of millions of unique TCR beta chains, of which around 11 million were shared. Profiling relied on immunoSEQ multiplex PCR, and the TCRdb table lists in-frame clones only, not all of them. That table supplies the V and J calls and clone size; D and trimming were determined from the DNA. Seen in this sample are approximately 110,000 clones; the ten most common clones hold 0.59%. V gene TRBV6-5 combines with J gene TRBJ1-2; D is perhaps TRBD1 (5 bases). The source is a man aged 45-65 years in good health and CMV-seronegative. Sequencing was done on a sample of PBMCs. The CDR3 loop is CASSSTLGGGGYTF. CDR3 sequence (DNA): TGTGCCAGCAGTTCCACCCTCGGGGGAGGCGGCTACACCTTC.